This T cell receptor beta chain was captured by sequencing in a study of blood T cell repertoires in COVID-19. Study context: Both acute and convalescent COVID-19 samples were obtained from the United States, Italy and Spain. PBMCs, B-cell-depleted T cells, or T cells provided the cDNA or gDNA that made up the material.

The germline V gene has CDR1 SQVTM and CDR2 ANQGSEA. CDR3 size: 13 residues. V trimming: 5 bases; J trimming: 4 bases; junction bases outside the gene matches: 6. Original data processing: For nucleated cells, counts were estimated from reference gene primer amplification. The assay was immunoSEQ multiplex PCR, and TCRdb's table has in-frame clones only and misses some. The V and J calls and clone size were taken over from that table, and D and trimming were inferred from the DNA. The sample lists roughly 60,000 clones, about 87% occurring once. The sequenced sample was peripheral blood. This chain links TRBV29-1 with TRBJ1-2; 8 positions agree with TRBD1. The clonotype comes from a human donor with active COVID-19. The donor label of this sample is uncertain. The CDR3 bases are TGCAGCGTTAACAGGGGGGCGGCCTATGGCTACACCTTC. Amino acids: CSVNRGAAYGYTF.